This T cell receptor beta chain was identified during a study of cytomegalovirus exposure and HLA in healthy donors. Broader study findings: Across all donors, roughly uniform sequencing depth was an assumption of the presence/absence analyses. Among TCR sequences, most were rare, though some public TCRs appeared in many donors.

This CDR3 is built from 14 residues. V gave up 6 bases and J gave up 0 bases, with 11 bases separating them. The germline gives CDR1 ENHRY, CDR2 SYGVKD. To note about this clone: Its cognate antigen is unknown.

Use of 60 Vbeta and 13 Jbeta primers characterized the PCR. Repertoires were generated with immunoSEQ multiplex PCR, while TCRdb's copy carries only in-frame clones and drops some. The sample lists about 130,000 clones; roughly 79% were seen once. This clonotype originated in a woman under 30 in good health and CMV-seronegative. The sequencing sample was made of PBMCs. V gene TRBV10-3 combines with J gene TRBJ1-2, with a tentative D call TRBD1 (6 bases). The CDR3 protein is CAIREGTSNYGYTF. For the CDR3, the DNA is TGTGCCATCAGGGAAGGGACATCTAACTATGGCTACACCTTC.